The present entry profiles one T cell receptor (beta chain) with its context. Its antigen is unknown. The data were taken from a study of cytomegalovirus exposure and HLA in healthy donors. General study findings and limits: The listing of roughly 160 TCR beta chains classed them as cytomegalovirus-associated. With later analysis, a missense DCLRE1C variant became linked to TCR beta V- and J-gene trimming.

Germline V gene data show CDR1 as SGHTA and CDR2 as FQGTGA. J lost 2 bases, V lost 0 bases, and 1 base had no gene match. This CDR3 region has 14 residues. Use of 60 Vbeta and 13 Jbeta primers characterized the PCR. Original processing methods: Approximately 12 million of the roughly 80 million unique TCR beta chains counted in a later analysis were shared. Sequencing used immunoSEQ multiplex PCR; TCRdb keeps in-frame clones, though not all of them. V and J calls and clone size are given by that table; D and trimming were obtained from the DNA. The repertoire holds around 150,000 clones, with 70% to 80% as singletons.

The V and J genes are TRBV7-3 and TRBJ2-7; 7 bases line up with TRBD2. This receptor was taken from a male donor in good health and CMV-seronegative. Sequencing input: PBMCs. This chain's CDR3 is CASSLTGGTYEQYF. Written as DNA, the CDR3 is TGTGCCAGCAGCTTAACGGGGGGGACCTACGAGCAGTACTTC.